This T cell receptor beta chain was sequenced during a study of T cells in Graves' hyperthyroidism and ophthalmopathy. Study-level background: Any treatment followed the collection of peripheral blood at initial diagnosis. Study-wide findings and caveats: Stable hyperthyroidism and ophthalmopathy were separated using 13 V-J signatures. Progression to ophthalmopathy was predicted a median of about 6.6 months early.

The CDR3 runs 14 residues. Trimming shortened V by 0 bases and J by 0 bases, and 5 bases separated the two germline ends. Germline CDR1 and CDR2: MNHEY and SVGEGT. This clonotype was found many times. Its target is not known. What was amplified from RNA transcripts were TCR beta CDR3 regions. TCR CDR3 underwent first-round RT-PCR with the HTBI primer set. TCRdb re-derived calls from the multiplex PCR reads in MiXCR, one entry per CDR3 protein. The sample consists of hundreds of thousands of distinct CDR3 sequences, approximately 18% of them appearing once. Patients aged 18 to 65 had newly diagnosed hyperthyroidism of under 2 months' duration.

The sequence derives from a woman in her forties or fifties with Graves' hyperthyroidism that later progressed to Graves' ophthalmopathy. Sequencing was carried out using blood. This chain links TRBV6-2 or TRBV6-3 with TRBJ1-2; D uncertain. As DNA, the CDR3 is TGTGCCAGCAGTTACTCGACTACTAACTATGGCTACACCTTC. This encodes CASSYSTTNYGYTF.